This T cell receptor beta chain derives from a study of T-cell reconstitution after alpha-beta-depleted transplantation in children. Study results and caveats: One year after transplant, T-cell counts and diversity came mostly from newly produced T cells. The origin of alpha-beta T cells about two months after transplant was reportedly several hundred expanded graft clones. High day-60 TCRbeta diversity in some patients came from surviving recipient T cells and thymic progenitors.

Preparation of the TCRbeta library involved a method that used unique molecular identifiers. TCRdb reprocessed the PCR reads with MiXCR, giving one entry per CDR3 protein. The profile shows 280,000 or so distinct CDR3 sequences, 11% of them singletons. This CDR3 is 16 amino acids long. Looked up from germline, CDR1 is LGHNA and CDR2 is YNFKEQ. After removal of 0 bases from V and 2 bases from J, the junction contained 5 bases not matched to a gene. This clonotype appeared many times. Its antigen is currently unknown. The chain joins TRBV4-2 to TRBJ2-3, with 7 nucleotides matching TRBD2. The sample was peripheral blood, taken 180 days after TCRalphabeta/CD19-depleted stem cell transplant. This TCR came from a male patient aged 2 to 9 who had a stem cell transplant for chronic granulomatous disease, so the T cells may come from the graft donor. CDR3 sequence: CASSQDVRGDTDTQYF. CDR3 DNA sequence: TGTGCCAGCAGCCAAGATGTCCGGGGGGACACAGATACGCAGTATTTT.